This T cell receptor (beta chain) was recovered during a study of T-cell memory formation after mild COVID-19. On the study more broadly: TCR clustering was largely donor specific. Regarding the study as a whole: Day 15 to 85 contracting clones showed balanced CD4/CD8; later expanders leaned CD4+. Shrinking CD4+ clones resided mostly in CM and EM, and CD8+ ones in EMRA.

TCRdb reprocessed the 5' RACE reads with MiXCR, giving one entry per CDR3 protein. The data show more than 110,000 distinct CDR3 sequences, approximately 26% seen once. The CDR3 consists of 14 residues. Germline assignment: CDR1 KGHSH and CDR2 LQKENI. Trimming removed 3 bases at V and 5 bases at J, with 13 bases between. This clonotype came up a few times. What it binds is unknown. The receptor was isolated from an adult woman who had mild COVID-19 (a few samples of this study predate the infection). Cell type and time point are not known. V gene TRBV18 combines with J gene TRBJ1-1; D call uncertain. The sample comprised PBMCs or a T cell subset sorted from them (not recorded which). The CDR3 spells CASSPPPRRTEAFF. CDR3 nucleotides: TGTGCCAGCTCACCGCCTCCCCGGAGGACTGAAGCTTTCTTT.